Shown below are 21 T cell receptor beta chains from a single sample sequenced in a study of metastatic and nonmetastatic thyroid tumors. No patient had received any treatment before thyroid surgery. TCRdb reprocessed the PCR reads using MiXCR. This sample has around 20,000 clones; 25% to 30% occur once, and the top ten carry 8% to 11%. The sequencing input was tumor tissue. The source is a female donor with papillary thyroid cancer or a benign thyroid nodule (not recorded which). Some clones in this sample may be carry-over from other donors' samples.

Judged by abundance, this clone is medium-sized. The chain combines TRBV2 with TRBJ2-5, with TRBD2 as a possible D gene (6 bases). Trimming removed 2 bases at V and 2 bases at J, with 15 bases between. Germline V CDR1 and CDR2: SNHLY, FYNNEI. The CDR3 contains 16 residues. CDR3 sequence (DNA): TGTGCCAGCAGTGAACTGGATAGCGGAGAACAAGAGACCCAGTACTTC. This sequence encodes CASSELDSGEQETQYF.

This clone is labeled medium-sized (0.01 to 0.1%). The chain uses TRBV27 and TRBJ2-1; 10 bases are a match to TRBD2. Germline assignment: CDR1 MNHEY and CDR2 SMNVEV (reference sequence). V was clipped by 5 bases and J by 4 bases; unmatched bases: 5. The CDR3 runs to 15 residues. In nucleotides, the CDR3 is TGTGCCAGCAGTCCTATAGCGGGAGGTTACAATGAGCAGTTCTTC. Protein: CASSPIAGGYNEQFF.

As regards this clone: The junction departs from the called germline gene at one end, perhaps through a read error. This chain joins TRBV20-1 and TRBJ2-5; a possible D gene is TRBD2 (5 bases). Germline CDR1 DFQATT, CDR2 SNEGSKA (reference sequence). The CDR3 covers 16 residues. The CDR3 protein is CSARGCPGWLQETQYF. The CDR3, as DNA: TGCAGTGCCAGAGGATGTCCGGGATGGCTCCAAGAGACCCAGTACTTC.

This clone turned up a few times. The identical CDR3 is also encoded by other nucleotide sequences in the sample. The gene calls are TRBV7-3 and TRBJ1-4; maybe TRBD1 (5 bases). The CDR3 covers 16 residues. Germline CDR1 is SGHTA and CDR2 is FQGTGA. With 5 bases removed from V and 6 bases from J, the gap between germline ends came to 19 bases. This CDR3 reads CASSPRGRGLDEKLFF. The CDR3 coding sequence is TGTGCCAGCAGCCCGCGTGGGAGGGGCTTGGATGAAAAACTGTTTTTT.

This clone occurred a few times. This may stem from a read error, because a much larger clone lies one nucleotide away. This same CDR3 is encoded by further DNA sequences in the sample. The chain carries TRBV10-3 and TRBJ2-3, with D uncertain. CDR1 and CDR2 from the germline V gene are ENHRY and SYGVKD. There are 13 residues in the CDR3. For the CDR3, the DNA is TGTGCCATCAGTGAGACGCCGATAGATACACAGTATTTT. This sequence encodes CAISETPIDTQYF.

This chain connects TRBV6-4 to TRBJ1-3, with a tentative D call TRBD1 (5 bases). Germline CDR1 and CDR2: MRHNA and SNTAGT. Trimming removed 3 bases from V and 0 bases from J, with 12 bases in between. This CDR3 is 16 amino acids long. CDR3 residues: CASSEAGVFSGNTIYF. As DNA, the CDR3 is TGTGCCAGCAGTGAAGCGGGGGTTTTCTCTGGAAACACCATATATTTT.

This clone was detected ten times or more. The rearrangement uses TRBV7-3 and TRBJ2-7, with D possibly TRBD1 on 6 matching bases. This CDR3 has 14 residues. Germline V CDR1 and CDR2: SGHTA, FQGTGA. V lost 2 bases to trimming and J lost 2 bases, with 10 bases between them. This CDR3 reads CASSLQGGTYEQYF. The CDR3, as DNA: TGTGCCAGCAGCTTACAAGGGGGAACCTACGAGCAGTACTTC.

The rearrangement joins TRBV30 to TRBJ1-4, with D possibly being TRBD1 (6 bases). Trimming stripped 3 bases from V and 2 bases from J, with 19 bases between. The CDR3 has 17 residues. CDR1 and CDR2 (germline): GTSNPN, SVGIG (reference sequence). CDR3 residues: CAWRAMGGPKTNEKLFF. For the CDR3, the DNA is TGTGCCTGGAGGGCCATGGGGGGGCCAAAGACTAATGAAAAACTGTTTTTT.

This clone was counted at least ten times. The chain is built from TRBV3-1 and TRBJ2-5; 11 bases line up with TRBD2. The CDR3 contains 13 residues. Per germline, CDR1 LGHDT and CDR2 YNNKEL (reference sequence). Losses at the gene ends were 4 bases for V and 5 bases for J; bases not matched to a gene: 0. CDR3 loop: CASSLAGGETQYF. CDR3 DNA: TGTGCCAGCAGCCTAGCGGGAGGGGAGACCCAGTACTTC.

The chain is built from TRBV6-1 and TRBJ1-6; 10 bases match TRBD1. Germline V gene lookup returns CDR1 MNHNS and CDR2 SASEGT. The V segment lost 6 bases and the J segment 8 bases; nucleotides outside the gene matches: 4. The CDR3 spans 14 residues. CDR3 nucleotides: TGTGCCAGCAGGGGGACAGGGGAGGATTCACCCCTCCACTTT. Its translation is CASRGTGEDSPLHF.

This clone was seen more than once but under ten times. V and J are TRBV10-2 and TRBJ2-2; possibly TRBD2 for D (5 bases). CDR1 is WSHSY, CDR2 SAAADI, per germline. This CDR3 has 15 residues. The ends were cut back, 7 bases at V and 2 bases at J, with 14 bases in the middle. CDR3 sequence: CASISSGANTGELFF. DNA for the CDR3: TGCGCCAGCATATCCAGCGGTGCCAACACCGGGGAGCTGTTTTTT.

This clone has only a few counts. V usage is TRBV6-1 and J usage is TRBJ2-7; possibly TRBD1 or TRBD2 for D (5 bases each). Trimming took 7 bases from V and 3 from J, leaving 16 bases between them. CDR3 length: 14 residues. Per germline, CDR1 MNHNS and CDR2 SASEGT. The CDR3 protein is CASNGGIRHYEQYF. The CDR3 DNA reads as TGTGCCAGCAATGGGGGAATAAGACACTACGAGCAGTACTTC.

This clone appeared many times. The chain has TRBV5-1 and TRBJ2-7, with 7 nucleotides matching TRBD1. The germline gives CDR1 SGHRS, CDR2 YFSETQ. V gave up 2 bases and J gave up 5 bases; unmatched junction bases: 1. This CDR3 is built from 12 residues. The CDR3 sequence: CASSFDRDEQYF. CDR3 in DNA: TGCGCCAGCAGCTTTGACAGGGACGAGCAGTACTTC. Combining the CDR3 with reference TRBV5-1 and TRBJ2-7 gives the whole variable domain KAGVTQTPRYLIKTRGQQVTLSCSPISGHRSVSWYQQTPGQGLQFLFEYFSETQRNKGNFPGRFSGRQFSNSRSEMNVSTLELGDSALYLCASSFDRDEQYFGPGTRLTVT.

In its sample, this clone ranks as medium-sized. The CDR3 DNA follows: TGTGCCAGCAGTGGCACGGGGGCGGGAGTACGCGAGCAGTACTTC. It yields the protein CASSGTGAGVREQYF. The gene calls are TRBV6-1 and TRBJ2-7; perhaps TRBD2 as D (7 bases). CDR1 is MNHNS and CDR2 is SASEGT in the germline V gene. The CDR3 consists of 15 residues. V gave up 4 bases and J gave up 6 bases, with 19 bases separating them.

This rearrangement joins TRBV30 to TRBJ1-3; D is unclear. Germline loops: CDR1 GTSNPN, CDR2 SVGIG (reference sequence). V was cut by 5 bases and J by 4 bases, with 15 bases left in between. This CDR3 region has 14 residues. CDR3 in amino acids: CAWDRSSQGNTIYF. CDR3 in DNA: TGTGCCTGGGATCGCTCTTCCCAGGGAAACACCATATATTTT.

In its sample, this clone was seen a few times. J is TRBJ1-2 and V is TRBV24-1; a possible D gene is TRBD1 (6 bases). Germline V gene data show CDR1 as KGHDR and CDR2 as SFDVKD. The CDR3 covers 18 residues. The V and J ends lost 5 bases and 3 bases respectively, with 24 bases between them. CDR3 DNA sequence: TGTGCCACCAGTGTGAGAGGGACACCTTTGTTTCTTGACTATGGCTACACCTTC. Its translation: CATSVRGTPLFLDYGYTF.

The chain has TRBV11-2 and TRBJ2-2, with TRBD2 matching over 8 bases. Germline V gives CDR1 SGHAT, CDR2 FQNNGV. V lost 8 bases to trimming and J lost 1 base; unmatched junction nucleotides: 6. The CDR3 totals 15 residues. The CDR3 here is CASAGAGGNTGELFF. In DNA form, the CDR3 reads TGTGCCAGCGCTGGGGCGGGAGGGAACACCGGGGAGCTGTTTTTT.

This rearrangement joins TRBV11-2 to TRBJ1-3; no firm D call. The CDR3 length is 14 residues. Germline values: CDR1 SGHAT, CDR2 FQNNGV. V was shortened by 0 bases and J by 0 bases, with 3 bases between the two germline ends. CDR3 sequence (DNA): TGTGCCAGCAGCTTAGACCACTCTGGAAACACCATATATTTT. Protein: CASSLDHSGNTIYF. The variable domain in full, completed from reference TRBV11-2 and TRBJ1-3, reads EAGVAQSPRYKIIEKRQSVAFWCNPISGHATLYWYQQILGQGPKLLIQFQNNGVVDDSQLPKDRFSAERLKGVDSTLKIQPAKLEDSAVYLCASSLDHSGNTIYFGEGSWLTVV.

Of note for this clone: A much larger clone lies a single base off, so this may be a read error. The CDR3 ends on some other residue instead of the conserved phenylalanine or tryptophan, so this is likely a read error. The genes are TRBV11-2 and TRBJ2-7; 14 nucleotides align to TRBD2. The germline gives CDR1 SGHAT, CDR2 FQNNGV. This CDR3 is built from 14 residues. J gave up 6 bases and V 5 bases, and 3 bases lay outside the gene matches. The CDR3: CASSTGLAGVEQYS. Here the CDR3 DNA reads TGTGCCAGCAGCACGGGACTAGCGGGAGTCGAGCAGTACTCC.

There are many counts of this clone. Sequence at one end of the junction differs from germline and may be a read error. Other DNA variants within this sample encode the same CDR3. The V call is TRBV20-1, the J call TRBJ1-1; maybe TRBD1 (5 bases). The germline V gene encodes CDR1 DFQATT and CDR2 SNEGSKA (reference sequence). This CDR3 contains 15 residues. The CDR3 is CSAREGLWVNTEAFF. CDR3 DNA sequence: TGTAGTGCTAGAGAGGGGCTATGGGTGAACACTGAAGCTTTCTTT.

This clone occurred many times. CDR3 sequence: CATSDFTGGVFTDTQYF. The CDR3 coding sequence is TGTGCCACCAGTGATTTTACGGGAGGGGTCTTCACAGATACGCAGTATTTT. This rearrangement joins TRBV24-1 to TRBJ2-3, with 8 positions matching TRBD2. Germline CDR1 and CDR2: KGHDR and SFDVKD. The CDR3 totals 17 residues. Trimming removed 1 base from V and 2 bases from J; junction bases left unmatched: 7.